These 11 T cell receptor beta chains came from one sample sequenced in a study of blood T cell repertoires in COVID-19. Profiled with immunoSEQ multiplex PCR; TCRdb holds only in-frame clones, not every one. Of around 60,000 clones in the sample, 85% were seen once. Sequencing used peripheral blood. The receptors here all came from a man between 70 and 80 years old with acute or convalescent COVID-19.

The CDR3 DNA follows: TGTGCCAGCAGCCAAGAAGGGGTAAGAGATTCACCCCTCCACTTT. Translated: CASSQEGVRDSPLHF. The genes are TRBV4-2 and TRBJ1-6; D might be TRBD1 (5 bases). V lost 0 bases, J lost 8 bases, and 11 bases lay in between. Germline CDR1 is LGHNA and CDR2 is YNFKEQ. CDR3 length: 15 residues.

Only a few counts were recorded for this clone. The chain joins TRBV9 to TRBJ2-1; 10 bases agree with TRBD2. The CDR3 loop spans 15 amino acids. V shed 0 bases and J 6 bases; nucleotides not matched to a gene: 3. CDR1 is SGDLS and CDR2 is YYNGEE in the germline V gene. The CDR3 nucleotides are TGTGCCAGCAGCGTAGGTAGCGGGGGGCCCAATGAGCAGTTCTTC. It yields the protein CASSVGSGGPNEQFF.

The genes are TRBV7-8 and TRBJ2-7; tentatively, D is TRBD1 (6 bases). V was clipped by 2 bases and J by 6 bases, with 11 bases between them. Germline assignment: CDR1 SGHVS and CDR2 FQNEAQ. The CDR3 loop spans 13 amino acids. CDR3 nucleotide sequence: TGTGCCAGCAGCTTACTCGGACAGTTCGAGCAGTACTTC. This gives the protein CASSLLGQFEQYF.

V is TRBV7-2 and J is TRBJ2-6; D might be TRBD1 (5 bases). Germline values: CDR1 SGHTA, CDR2 FQGNSA. V dropped 5 bases and J dropped 10 bases, with 15 bases sitting between them. This CDR3 contains 14 residues. DNA of the CDR3: TGTGCCAGCAGCCCCGGACATCAGAAGAACGTCCTGACTTTC. Amino acids: CASSPGHQKNVLTF. Variable domain in full (rest from reference TRBV7-2 and TRBJ2-6): GAGVSQSPSNKVTEKGKDVELRCDPISGHTALYWYRQSLGQGLEFLIYFQGNSAPDKSGLPSDRFSAERTGGSVSTLTIQRTQQEDSAVYLCASSPGHQKNVLTFGAGSRLTVL.

V usage is TRBV9 and J usage is TRBJ1-5; 10 nucleotides line up with TRBD1. Germline V gives CDR1 SGDLS, CDR2 YYNGEE. The CDR3 runs 12 residues. V shed 8 bases and J 5 bases; nucleotides not matched to a gene: 1. Written as DNA, the CDR3 is TGTGCCAGTGGACAGGGGGATCAGCCCCAGCATTTT. This gives the protein CASGQGDQPQHF.

Only one count was recorded for this clone. The chain is built from TRBV10-2 and TRBJ1-2; D may be TRBD1 (6 bases). CDR1 is WSHSY and CDR2 is SAAADI in the germline V gene. With 5 bases removed from V and 0 bases from J, the gap between germline ends came to 10 bases. CDR3 size: 14 residues. In DNA form, the CDR3 reads TGCGCCAGCAGTCCCGGGACAACTAACTATGGCTACACCTTC. Translating it yields CASSPGTTNYGYTF.

The chain recombines TRBV4-2 with TRBJ2-1; 11 bases align to TRBD2. This CDR3 is built from 17 residues. J lost 5 bases, V lost 0 bases, and 6 bases had no gene match. Germline lookup yields CDR1 LGHNA and CDR2 YNFKEQ. For the CDR3, the DNA is TGTGCCAGCAGCCAAGATCCCGGGACTAGCGGTAACAATGAGCAGTTCTTC. The encoded protein is CASSQDPGTSGNNEQFF.

The genes are TRBV7-2 and TRBJ1-1, with 7 bases identical to TRBD1. CDR1 and CDR2 (germline): SGHTA, FQGNSA. CDR3 length: 14 amino acids. The J segment lost 5 bases and the V segment lost 4 bases, leaving 7 bases of the junction unmatched. CDR3 loop: CASSYYRGSTEAFF. The CDR3 DNA reads as TGTGCCAGCAGCTACTACAGGGGATCGACTGAAGCTTTCTTT.

This clone has a handful of counts. The chain carries TRBV5-1 and TRBJ1-2; tentatively, D is TRBD1 (6 bases). The V end lost 4 bases, the J end lost 7 bases, and 14 bases lay between the germline ends. The CDR3 spans 13 residues. Germline V gene data show CDR1 as SGHRS and CDR2 as YFSETQ. The DNA for the CDR3 is TGCGCCAGCAGCCTGGCAGGGGTCGGTGGCTACACCTTC. Protein product: CASSLAGVGGYTF.

The V call is TRBV18, the J call TRBJ2-3; D is perhaps TRBD1 (5 bases). Germline assignment: CDR1 KGHSH and CDR2 LQKENI. This CDR3 comprises 14 residues. V lost 4 bases and J 3 bases, leaving 11 bases between the germline ends. CDR3 sequence (DNA): TGTGCCAGCTCACAGGACAAAAGGACAGATACGCAGTATTTT. Its protein product is CASSQDKRTDTQYF. The full variable domain, its missing parts supplied by reference TRBV18 and TRBJ2-3, is NAGVMQNPRHLVRRRGQEARLRCSPMKGHSHVYWYRQLPEEGLKFMVYLQKENIIDESGMPKERFSAEFPKEGPSILRIQQVVRGDSAAYFCASSQDKRTDTQYFGPGTRLTVL.

The chain carries TRBV2 and TRBJ1-5; D not certain. CDR3 size: 16 residues. Deletions cut 6 bases from V and 1 base from J, with 16 bases between. In germline, CDR1 is SNHLY, CDR2 FYNNEI. This chain's CDR3 is CASRLPPYESNQPQHF. CDR3 coding DNA: TGTGCCAGCAGATTACCCCCATACGAGAGCAATCAGCCCCAGCATTTT.